One sample yielded the 2 T cell receptor beta chains listed below, sequenced in a study of shared clonotypes between healthy human individuals. Method: immunoSEQ multiplex PCR; TCRdb's copy keeps in-frame clones and lacks some. The data hold 1.4 million or so clones, with about 98.5% observed a single time. Sequenced sample: naive CD4+ T cells sorted from blood. Subset of the sample: CD45RA+ positively selected. The receptors were gathered from a man aged 25-45 years in good health.

This chain links TRBV27 with TRBJ2-5; 10 nucleotides align to TRBD2. Germline V gene lookup returns CDR1 MNHEY and CDR2 SMNVEV (reference sequence). The CDR3 has 16 residues. With V trimmed by 5 bases and J by 5 bases, 11 bases remained unmatched. Here the CDR3 DNA reads TGTGCCAGCAGTCGGTCCGGGACTAGCGAGAGGGAGACCCAGTACTTC. This translates into CASSRSGTSERETQYF.

The chain is built from TRBV7-2 and TRBJ2-7, with D possibly matching TRBD1 (6 bases). V gave up 4 bases and J gave up 4 bases, with 14 bases separating them. Looked up from germline, CDR1 is SGHTA and CDR2 is FQGNSA. The CDR3 extends over 14 amino acids. Here the CDR3 DNA reads TGTGCCAGCAGCTACCGGGACAAAAAGTACGAGCAGTACTTC. Its translation is CASSYRDKKYEQYF.